This TCR beta chain is drawn from a study of T cell repertoires in cytomegalovirus infection. This clonotype was counted between two and nine times. Its antigen is unknown. One end of the junction fails to match germline, which may point to a read error. A single record per CDR3 protein comes from TCRdb applying MiXCR to the reads. This sample has under 200,000 distinct CDR3 sequences, with about a fifth found just once. Germline values: CDR1 ENHRY, CDR2 SYGVKD. The CDR3 sequence is 13 residues long. This chain links TRBV10-3 with TRBJ1-1; weak D call: TRBD1 (6 bases). Sequences were derived from CD8+ T cells from cultured PBMCs, sampled from culture after CMV antigen stimulation. This TCR was sampled from a human donor in good health (CMV status not recorded). Some clones in this sample may be carry-over from other donors' samples. Here the CDR3 reads CAIREGGFTEAFF. In nucleotides, the CDR3 is TGTGCCATCCGTGAGGGGGGTTTCACTGAAGCTTTCTTT.